This TCR beta chain was observed in a study of cytomegalovirus exposure and HLA in healthy donors. General study points: Prior analysis indicated that the majority of TCR beta V segments exhibited productivity approximately 90% or approximately 30% of the time.

There are 17 residues in the CDR3. Germline V lookup: CDR1 LGHNA, CDR2 YNFKEQ. After removal of 4 bases from V and 5 bases from J, the junction contained 8 bases not matched to a gene. 13 Jbeta primers and 60 Vbeta primers were used for the PCR. Profiled with immunoSEQ multiplex PCR; TCRdb holds only in-frame clones, not every one. The sample includes under 200,000 clones. Worth noting for this clone: Its antigen is not known.

This TCR derives from a woman between 18 and 29 years old in good health and CMV-seropositive. The sequenced sample was PBMCs. The chain recombines TRBV4-2 with TRBJ2-3; 14 bases are a match to TRBD2. The CDR3 DNA sequence: TGTGCCAGCAGCCCGATGATGGGACTAGCGGGAGAAGATACGCAGTATTTT. This gives the protein CASSPMMGLAGEDTQYF.